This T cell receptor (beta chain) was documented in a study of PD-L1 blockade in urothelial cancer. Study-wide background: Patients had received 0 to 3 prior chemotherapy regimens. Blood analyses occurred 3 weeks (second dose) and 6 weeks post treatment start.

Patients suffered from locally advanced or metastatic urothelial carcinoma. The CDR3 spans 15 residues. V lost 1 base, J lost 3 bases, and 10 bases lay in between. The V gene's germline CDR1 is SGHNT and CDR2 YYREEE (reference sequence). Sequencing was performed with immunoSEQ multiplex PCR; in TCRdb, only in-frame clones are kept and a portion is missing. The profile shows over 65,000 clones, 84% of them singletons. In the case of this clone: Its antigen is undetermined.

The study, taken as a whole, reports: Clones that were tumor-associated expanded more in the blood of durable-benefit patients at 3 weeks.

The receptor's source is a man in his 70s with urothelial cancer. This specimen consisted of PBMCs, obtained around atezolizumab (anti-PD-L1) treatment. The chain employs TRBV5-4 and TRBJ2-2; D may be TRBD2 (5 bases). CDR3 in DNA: TGTGCCAGCAGCTTGAAAACGGACTACACCGGGGAGCTGTTTTTT. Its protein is CASSLKTDYTGELFF.